Listed below are T cell receptor beta chains from one sample, sequenced in a study of shared clonotypes between healthy human individuals. TCRdb keeps only in-frame clones here, not all; method: immunoSEQ multiplex PCR. This sample yields roughly 2 million clones, of which under 97% are seen a single time; around 0.13% belongs to the top ten. The sample comprised naive CD4+ T cells sorted from blood. These receptor sequences come from a man aged 18-30 years in good health. Both conserved end residues are part of each CDR3. A D gene is named only where the DNA matches it firmly. Some rows have no size entry. The others give once, few or many, or a class for an expanded clone.

>-|TRBJ1-2|TRBV11-3|-
CAGTTFSFNYGYTF
TGTGCCGGTACCACGTTTTCGTTTAACTATGGCTACACCTTC
>-|TRBJ2-3|TRBV5-6|TRBD1
CASSWDSLTDTQYF
TGTGCCAGCAGCTGGGACAGCCTCACAGATACGCAGTATTTT
>-|TRBJ2-5|TRBV5-6|TRBD2
CASSLAAGRAVETQYF
TGTGCCAGCAGCTTGGCCGCCGGGAGGGCCGTAGAGACCCAGTACTTC
>-|TRBJ2-7|TRBV5-4|TRBD2
CASSPYASGSYEQYF
TGTGCCAGCAGCCCATATGCTAGCGGCTCCTACGAGCAGTACTTC
>-|TRBJ2-7|TRBV2|-
CASSVLGLAPSYEQYF
TGTGCCAGCAGTGTTCTAGGGCTAGCGCCTTCGTACGAGCAGTACTTC
>-|TRBJ1-5|TRBV7-2|-
CASSSGMRGNQPQHF
TGTGCCAGCAGCTCAGGGATGAGGGGCAATCAGCCCCAGCATTTT
>-|TRBJ1-3|TRBV5-4|-
CASSSRLSSGNTIYF
TGTGCCAGCAGCTCCCGATTGAGCTCTGGAAACACCATATATTTT
>-|TRBJ2-7|TRBV29-1|TRBD1
CSADTGGEKYF
TGCAGCGCGGACACAGGGGGAGAGAAGTACTTC
>once|TRBJ1-2|TRBV18|TRBD1
CASSPRTGPNYGYTF
TGTGCCAGCTCACCTCGGACAGGGCCTAACTATGGCTACACCTTC
>-|TRBJ1-3|TRBV5-1|-
CASSLAGLGNTIYF
TGCGCCAGCAGCTTGGCGGGCTTAGGAAACACCATATATTTT
>-|TRBJ2-5|TRBV18|-
CASSPIEGQETQYF
TGTGCCAGCTCACCAATAGAGGGTCAAGAGACCCAGTACTTC
>-|TRBJ2-2|TRBV11-2|-
CASSPSRSQVTGELFF
TGTGCCAGCAGCCCAAGTCGGTCGCAGGTCACCGGGGAGCTGTTTTTT
>-|TRBJ2-2|TRBV5-4|-
CASSLELNTGELFF
TGTGCCAGCAGCTTGGAACTGAACACCGGGGAGCTGTTTTTT
>-|TRBJ1-6|TRBV6-1|-
CASREGVSLNSPLHF
TGTGCCAGCAGGGAAGGGGTTTCACTAAACTCACCCCTCCACTTT
>-|TRBJ2-5|TRBV5-4|-
CASRWEEETQYF
TGTGCCAGCCGATGGGAGGAAGAGACCCAGTACTTC
>once|TRBJ2-5|TRBV28|-
CASSAQGAKTQYF
TGTGCCAGCAGCGCACAAGGGGCGAAGACCCAGTACTTC
>-|TRBJ2-5|TRBV2|-
CASSRALPGQQETQYF
TGTGCCAGCAGCAGAGCCCTGCCCGGACAGCAAGAGACCCAGTACTTC
>-|TRBJ1-1|TRBV2|-
CASSGQATEAFF
TGTGCCAGCAGTGGCCAAGCCACTGAAGCTTTCTTT
>-|TRBJ2-5|TRBV5-1|TRBD2
CASRKTSGSVLYQETQYF
TGCGCCAGCAGAAAGACTAGCGGGAGTGTATTGTACCAAGAGACCCAGTACTTC
>-|TRBJ1-3|TRBV11-2|-
CASSFTGNTIYF
TGTGCCAGCAGCTTCACAGGAAACACCATATATTTT
>-|TRBJ1-1|TRBV29-1|-
CSVEELKRNTEAFF
TGCAGCGTTGAAGAGCTAAAGCGTAACACTGAAGCTTTCTTT
>-|TRBJ2-3|TRBV5-1|-
CASSSNGPLKLTDTQYF
TGCGCCAGCAGCTCCAACGGACCGCTAAAGCTCACAGATACGCAGTATTTT
>-|TRBJ1-1|TRBV5-1|-
CASSLSGWDTEAFF
TGCGCCAGCAGCTTGTCCGGATGGGACACTGAAGCTTTCTTT
>-|TRBJ1-5|TRBV28|-
CASRPSKGGGNQPQHF
TGTGCCAGCAGGCCGTCCAAGGGCGGTGGCAATCAGCCCCAGCATTTT
>-|TRBJ1-2|TRBV5-1|-
CASSLARGDYGYTF
TGCGCCAGCAGCTTGGCTCGGGGCGACTATGGCTACACCTTC
>once|TRBJ2-1|TRBV30|-
CAWAPLAPGEQFF
TGTGCCTGGGCTCCGCTAGCGCCGGGAGAGCAGTTCTTC
>-|TRBJ1-5|TRBV23-1|-
CASSRSGYRDQPQHF
TGCGCCAGCAGTCGAAGCGGCTACAGGGACCAGCCCCAGCATTTT
>-|TRBJ1-5|TRBV11-2|TRBD1
CASSSGDSSNQPQHF
TGTGCCAGCAGCTCCGGGGACAGTAGCAATCAGCCCCAGCATTTT
>-|TRBJ2-7|TRBV2|TRBD1
CASSRDRGYEQYF
TGTGCCAGCAGTAGGGACAGGGGTTACGAGCAGTACTTC
>-|TRBJ1-2|TRBV28|TRBD1
CASSAPDRASGYTF
TGTGCCAGCAGTGCACCGGACAGGGCTAGCGGCTACACCTTC
>-|TRBJ1-6|TRBV5-1|-
CASSLDRVENSPLHF
TGCGCCAGCAGCTTGGACAGGGTGGAAAATTCACCCCTCCACTTT
>once|TRBJ2-2|TRBV5-8|TRBD2
CASSLGLAGVTGELFF
TGTGCCAGCAGCCTAGGACTAGCGGGAGTTACCGGGGAGCTGTTTTTT
>-|TRBJ2-1|TRBV25-1|-
CASGEAPLYEQFF
TGTGCCAGTGGGGAGGCTCCACTCTATGAGCAGTTCTTC
>-|TRBJ1-4|TRBV4-3|TRBD1
CASSREDREGEKLFF
TGCGCCAGCAGCCGGGAAGACAGGGAGGGGGAAAAACTGTTTTTT
>-|TRBJ2-2|TRBV9|TRBD2
CASSISGTNTGELFF
TGTGCCAGCAGCATTAGCGGGACGAACACCGGGGAGCTGTTTTTT
>-|TRBJ1-2|TRBV28|-
CASSLARPGGGYTF
TGTGCCAGCAGTTTAGCCCGGCCGGGAGGTGGCTACACCTTC